A single sample is the source of the 5 T cell receptor beta chains below, sequenced in a study of cytotoxic CD8 clonotypes in ibrutinib-treated CLL. TCRdb keeps only in-frame clones here, not all; method: immunoSEQ multiplex PCR. This sample carries some 150,000 clones, 70% to 85% of them seen once, and the ten largest clones take 25% to 35%. This specimen was PBMCs, taken after 12 months of ibrutinib treatment. All receptors derive from a human donor with chronic lymphocytic leukemia.

This chain uses TRBV15 with TRBJ2-7; weak D call: TRBD1 (5 bases). In germline, CDR1 is LNHNV, CDR2 YYDKDF (reference sequence). There are 15 residues in the CDR3. Trimming stripped 0 bases from V and 0 bases from J, with 9 bases between. DNA for the CDR3: TGTGCCACCAGCAGAGATAGAGACAGCTCCTACGAGCAGTACTTC. It codes for CATSRDRDSSYEQYF.

The V gene is TRBV21-1, the J gene TRBJ1-5. TRBV21-1 is listed as a pseudogene. The CDR3 has 15 amino acids. The CDR3 region has the DNA TGTGCCAGCAGCAAAGTTGGCAGTTGGAGGGAGCCCCAGCATTTT. This encodes CASSKVGSWREPQHF.

The chain links TRBV6-5 to TRBJ2-7, with 7 nucleotides matching TRBD2. CDR1 MNHEY and CDR2 SVGAGI come from the germline V gene. This CDR3 is 14 amino acids long. J was trimmed by 2 bases and V by 6 bases; bases with no gene match: 7. The CDR3 sequence is CASSLRGLAYEQYF. The CDR3 DNA sequence: TGTGCCAGCAGCTTACGCGGACTAGCCTACGAGCAGTACTTC.

This clone was counted a few times. The gene calls are TRBV2 and TRBJ1-5; weak D call: TRBD1 (6 bases). This CDR3 contains 14 residues. V was cut by 8 bases and J by 0 bases, with 11 bases left in between. CDR1 is SNHLY and CDR2 is FYNNEI in the germline V gene. The CDR3 sequence: CASAGVVSNQPQHF. CDR3 DNA: TGTGCCAGCGCAGGGGTAGTTAGCAATCAGCCCCAGCATTTT.

This chain links TRBV6-1 with TRBJ2-1, with TRBD1 matching 9 bases. This CDR3 comprises 17 residues. Germline CDR1 and CDR2: MNHNS and SASEGT. Losses at the gene ends were 3 bases for V and 6 bases for J; bases not matched to a gene: 12. The CDR3 protein is CASSDRGWGTGINEQFF. Here the CDR3 DNA reads TGTGCCAGCAGTGACCGTGGGTGGGGGACAGGGATCAATGAGCAGTTCTTC.